The 28 T cell receptor beta chains reported below all come from one sample, sequenced in a study of graft-versus-host responses after intestinal transplantation. Clones were sequenced by immunoSEQ multiplex PCR, and TCRdb holds only the in-frame ones, with some missing. The sample lists roughly 120,000 clones, approximately 90% seen once, with about 0.18% in the top ten. Their antigen targets remain unknown. The sample consisted of unstimulated CD4+ T cells sorted from spleen or lymph node cells, taken before intestinal transplant. The receptors here all came from a human donor who received an intestinal transplant.

This sequence joins TRBV7-2 and TRBJ1-1; no clear D. V was shortened by 4 bases and J by 1 base, with 7 bases between the two germline ends. This CDR3 is built from 13 residues. Germline V lookup: CDR1 SGHTA, CDR2 FQGNSA. In DNA, the CDR3 is TGTGCCAGCAGCTCCCGGGAGAACACTGAAGCTTTCTTT. This codes for CASSSRENTEAFF. Based on the CDR3 plus reference TRBV7-2 and TRBJ1-1, the full variable domain is GAGVSQSPSNKVTEKGKDVELRCDPISGHTALYWYRQSLGQGLEFLIYFQGNSAPDKSGLPSDRFSAERTGGSVSTLTIQRTQQEDSAVYLCASSSRENTEAFFGQGTRLTVV.

The chain uses TRBV2 and TRBJ1-1, with 7 bases matching TRBD1. The ends lost 6 bases at V and 11 bases at J; junction bases unmatched: 12. The CDR3 spans 13 residues. Germline-derived CDR1 and CDR2 are SNHLY and FYNNEI. CDR3: CASSPDRTGGAFF. Here the CDR3 DNA reads TGTGCCAGCAGCCCGGACAGGACGGGGGGGGCTTTCTTT.

The chain combines TRBV19 with TRBJ1-6, with TRBD1 matching 9 bases. Germline CDR1 LNHDA, CDR2 SQIVND (reference sequence). The CDR3 spans 13 residues. J lost 10 bases, V lost 6 bases, and 4 bases had no gene match. CDR3 DNA sequence: TGTGCCAGTAGCCGGACAGGGGCCTCACCCCTCCACTTT. This translates into CASSRTGASPLHF.

The gene calls are TRBV7-2 and TRBJ2-3, with 9 bases fitting TRBD2. This CDR3 spans 18 amino acids. Unmatched junction bases numbered 14, after V lost 2 bases and J lost 5 bases. The V gene's germline CDR1 is SGHTA and CDR2 FQGNSA. In DNA form, the CDR3 reads TGTGCCAGCAGCTTAACTCCCATAGGCGGGGGGGCGGTAGATACGCAGTATTTT. Protein: CASSLTPIGGGAVDTQYF.

J is TRBJ1-5 and V is TRBV5-4; TRBD1 is a possible D gene (6 bases). The CDR3 consists of 15 residues. Germline-derived CDR1 and CDR2 are SGHNT and YYREEE (reference sequence). Trimming took off 1 base at V and 0 bases at J, with 8 bases between the two ends. CDR3 amino acids: CASSLQGSSNQPQHF. The CDR3 bases are TGTGCCAGCAGCTTGCAGGGGTCTAGCAATCAGCCCCAGCATTTT.

The rearrangement links TRBV27 to TRBJ2-6; no clear D. The CDR3 runs 13 residues. Germline lookup yields CDR1 MNHEY and CDR2 SMNVEV (reference sequence). The ends were cut back, 8 bases at V and 0 bases at J, with 5 bases in the middle. The CDR3 protein is CASHTSGANVLTF. For the CDR3, the DNA is TGTGCCAGCCACACCTCTGGGGCCAACGTCCTGACTTTC.

This clone has only one observation. DNA for the CDR3: TGCAGCGTCATGACAGGCCCCGGCAATCAGCCCCAGCATTTT. Its translation is CSVMTGPGNQPQHF. The genes are TRBV29-1 and TRBJ1-5, with a weak D call TRBD1 (6 bases). The CDR3 consists of 14 residues. From germline, CDR1 is SQVTM and CDR2 ANQGSEA. The ends were cut back, 6 bases at V and 2 bases at J, with 14 bases in the middle.

J is TRBJ1-5 and V is TRBV6-1; a weak D match, TRBD1 (5 bases). Trimming cost V 7 bases and J 3 bases, with 10 bases left between them. Germline V gene lookup returns CDR1 MNHNS and CDR2 SASEGT. The CDR3 has 13 amino acids. Here the CDR3 reads CASMVRDNQPQHF. The CDR3 DNA sequence: TGTGCCAGCATGGTCAGGGACAATCAGCCCCAGCATTTT.

The sample holds one count of this clone. V usage is TRBV6-5 and J usage is TRBJ1-4; maybe TRBD1 (5 bases). Per the germline V gene, CDR1 is MNHEY and CDR2 is SVGAGI. The germline V and J ends were trimmed by 0 bases and 5 bases, with 10 bases remaining between them. This CDR3 has 15 residues. The CDR3 is CASSYSSRVNEKLFF. The CDR3 DNA is TGTGCCAGCAGTTACTCGAGCAGGGTAAATGAAAAACTGTTTTTT.

This chain connects TRBV4-1 to TRBJ2-1, with D maybe TRBD2 (6 bases). CDR1 is MGHRA and CDR2 is YSYEKL in the germline V gene. V was clipped by 2 bases and J by 7 bases, with 18 bases between them. This CDR3 is 16 amino acids long. The CDR3 bases are TGCGCCAGCAGCCAAAGTCCGACTAGATCGGGGAATGAGCAGTTCTTC. Its protein product is CASSQSPTRSGNEQFF.

The V and J genes are TRBV7-2 and TRBJ1-3; 7 nucleotides align to TRBD1. CDR1 is SGHTA, CDR2 FQGNSA, per germline. This CDR3 is built from 15 residues. J gave up 0 bases and V 7 bases, and 6 bases lay outside the gene matches. CDR3: CASKIGQASGNTIYF. CDR3 nucleotides: TGTGCCAGCAAAATCGGACAGGCCTCTGGAAACACCATATATTTT.

This clone was found a few times. The chain recombines TRBV5-1 with TRBJ1-2; tentative D call: TRBD1 (6 bases). CDR1 and CDR2 (germline): SGHRS, YFSETQ. Trimming pared 4 bases from V and 3 bases from J, leaving 16 bases between. The CDR3 has 15 residues. The CDR3 nucleotides are TGCGCCAGCAGCGTGAACAGGGTGAGGGACTATGGCTACACCTTC. This sequence encodes CASSVNRVRDYGYTF.

V usage is TRBV28 and J usage is TRBJ2-5; 8 bases match TRBD2. The closer fit of TRBJ2-7 to the DNA end suggests the J call may be wrong. From germline, CDR1 is MDHEN and CDR2 SYDVKM. The CDR3 sequence is 15 residues long. For the CDR3, the DNA is TGTGCCAGCAGTTTCGTCCGGGAGGGAACCTACGAGCAGTACTTC. It specifies CASSFVREGTYEQYF.

The chain employs TRBV2 and TRBJ2-1; maybe TRBD1 (6 bases). The germline V and J ends were trimmed by 7 bases and 2 bases, with 12 bases remaining between them. Germline CDR1 reads SNHLY; CDR2 reads FYNNEI. The CDR3 has 14 residues. The CDR3 sequence: CASTQGWPYNEQFF. DNA for the CDR3: TGTGCCAGCACCCAGGGGTGGCCCTACAATGAGCAGTTCTTC.

The chain is built from TRBV5-1 and TRBJ2-5, with D maybe TRBD1 (6 bases). The CDR3 is 13 residues long. Germline CDR1 and CDR2: SGHRS and YFSETQ. Trimming took off 0 bases at V and 7 bases at J, with 10 bases between the two ends. This CDR3 is CASSLDRDGTQYF. Written as DNA, the CDR3 is TGCGCCAGCAGCTTGGACAGGGACGGGACCCAGTACTTC.

The chain combines TRBV10-3 with TRBJ2-3, with 16 bases aligning to TRBD2. CDR3 length: 16 residues. Germline V lookup: CDR1 ENHRY, CDR2 SYGVKD. Germline trimming cut 4 bases from V and 6 bases from J; bases unmatched to any gene: 4. CDR3 in DNA: TGTGCCATCAGTGCGGGACTAGCGGGAGGGGGGGATACGCAGTATTTT. It translates to CAISAGLAGGGDTQYF.

This clone was seen a single time. The chain recombines TRBV6-1 with TRBJ2-3; the match to TRBD1 covers 10 bases. The V segment lost 6 bases and the J segment 3 bases; nucleotides outside the gene matches: 6. The length of the CDR3 is 15 residues. Per germline, CDR1 MNHNS and CDR2 SASEGT. The CDR3: CASRGRGQGTDTQYF. The CDR3, as DNA: TGTGCCAGCAGGGGAAGGGGACAGGGGACAGATACGCAGTATTTT.

J is TRBJ2-1 and V is TRBV7-9, with 10 bases fitting TRBD2. V shed 3 bases, J shed 2 bases, and the junction held 4 bases outside the gene matches. The CDR3 runs 16 residues. CDR1 and CDR2 from the germline V gene are SEHNR and FQNEAQ (reference sequence). DNA for the CDR3: TGTGCCAGCAGCTTTCGTACTAGCGGGACCTACAATGAGCAGTTCTTC. Amino acids: CASSFRTSGTYNEQFF.

CDR3 residues: CATTGQVNTGELFF. The CDR3 nucleotides read TGCGCCACCACGGGACAGGTGAACACCGGGGAGCTGTTTTTT. This chain joins TRBV5-1 and TRBJ2-2, with 8 bases identical to TRBD1. This CDR3 contains 14 residues. The V gene end was trimmed by 9 bases and the J gene end by 1 base; junction bases not matched to a gene: 5. Germline CDR1 is SGHRS and CDR2 is YFSETQ.

The chain is built from TRBV27 and TRBJ1-1, with D possibly matching TRBD1 (5 bases). The CDR3 loop spans 13 amino acids. CDR1 and CDR2 (germline): MNHEY, SMNVEV (reference sequence). V lost 3 bases to trimming and J lost 4 bases, with 9 bases between them. The CDR3 region has the DNA TGTGCCAGCAGTTTCGGCGGGGCCACTGAAGCTTTCTTT. It translates to CASSFGGATEAFF.

This rearrangement joins TRBV5-6 to TRBJ1-6, with TRBD1 as a possible D gene (5 bases). The CDR3 has 14 residues. V gave up 0 bases and J gave up 17 bases, with 18 bases separating them. Germline loops: CDR1 SGHDT, CDR2 YYEEEE. Here the CDR3 DNA reads TGTGCCAGCAGCTTGGAGGGCTGGGACTCTGGGGTCCACTTT. Amino acid sequence: CASSLEGWDSGVHF. Drawing the rest from reference TRBV5-6 and TRBJ1-6, the complete variable domain is DAGVTQSPTHLIKTRGQQVTLRCSPKSGHDTVSWYQQALGQGPQFIFQYYEEEERQRGNFPDRFSGHQFPNYSSELNVNALLLGDSALYLCASSLEGWDSGVHFGNGTRLTVT.

This chain connects TRBV6-5 to TRBJ2-1; 15 bases line up with TRBD2. From germline, CDR1 is MNHEY and CDR2 SVGAGI. The CDR3 extends over 15 amino acids. With V trimmed by 6 bases and J by 8 bases, 5 bases remained unmatched. The DNA for the CDR3 is TGTGCCAGCAGCCCAGGACTAGCGGGGGGGCATGAGCAGTTCTTC. Its protein is CASSPGLAGGHEQFF.

CDR3 loop: CASSPTTGSGETQYF. The CDR3 DNA reads as TGTGCCAGCTCACCAACGACAGGGTCGGGAGAGACCCAGTACTTC. J is TRBJ2-5 and V is TRBV18; 7 bases fit TRBD1. J gave up 4 bases and V 2 bases, and 7 bases lay outside the gene matches. The CDR3 contains 15 residues. The germline V gene encodes CDR1 KGHSH and CDR2 LQKENI. Using reference TRBV18 and TRBJ2-5 for the parts outside the CDR3, the full variable domain is NAGVMQNPRHLVRRRGQEARLRCSPMKGHSHVYWYRQLPEEGLKFMVYLQKENIIDESGMPKERFSAEFPKEGPSILRIQQVVRGDSAAYFCASSPTTGSGETQYFGPGTRLLVL.

The V call is TRBV6-4, the J call TRBJ2-1; D is possibly TRBD2 (6 bases). CDR1 is MRHNA, CDR2 SNTAGT, per germline. V was clipped by 4 bases and J by 7 bases, with 17 bases between them. This CDR3 region has 15 residues. In DNA form, the CDR3 reads TGTGCCAGCAGTGCCCAGGTCTCGACTAGGAATGAGCAGTTCTTC. This translates into CASSAQVSTRNEQFF.

This clone was seen only once. This rearrangement joins TRBV5-3 to TRBJ2-7, with a weak D call TRBD2 (5 bases). TRBV5-3 counts as an open reading frame of uncertain function. The CDR3 loop spans 12 amino acids. V dropped 8 bases and J dropped 2 bases, with 11 bases sitting between them. CDR3 DNA: TGTGCCAGTGGAGGCGGAGCCTACGAGCAGTACTTC. It specifies CASGGGAYEQYF.

The chain has TRBV5-1 and TRBJ1-2; tentatively, D is TRBD1 (6 bases). CDR1 is SGHRS and CDR2 is YFSETQ in the germline V gene. CDR3 length equals 13 residues. V shed 2 bases and J shed 8 bases, with 13 bases lying between them. CDR3 region: CASSFLTGGGYTF. In DNA, the CDR3 is TGCGCCAGCAGCTTTTTGACAGGAGGCGGCTACACCTTC.

CDR3 amino acids: CASSRPGLAGEGSYNEQFF. As DNA, the CDR3 is TGTGCCAGCAGCAGACCGGGACTAGCGGGAGAGGGATCCTACAATGAGCAGTTCTTC. The chain couples TRBV11-1 to TRBJ2-1, with 14 bases fitting TRBD2. The CDR3 length is 19 residues. CDR1 SGHAT and CDR2 FQDESV come from the germline V gene (reference sequence). J was trimmed by 1 base and V by 5 bases; bases with no gene match: 10.

The genes are TRBV29-1 and TRBJ2-1; tentative D call: TRBD1 (6 bases). Germline loops: CDR1 SQVTM, CDR2 ANQGSEA. The germline V and J ends were trimmed by 6 bases and 2 bases, with 11 bases remaining between them. The CDR3 consists of 13 residues. DNA for the CDR3: TGCAGCGTAAGAAGGGGGACCTACAATGAGCAGTTCTTC. This sequence encodes CSVRRGTYNEQFF.